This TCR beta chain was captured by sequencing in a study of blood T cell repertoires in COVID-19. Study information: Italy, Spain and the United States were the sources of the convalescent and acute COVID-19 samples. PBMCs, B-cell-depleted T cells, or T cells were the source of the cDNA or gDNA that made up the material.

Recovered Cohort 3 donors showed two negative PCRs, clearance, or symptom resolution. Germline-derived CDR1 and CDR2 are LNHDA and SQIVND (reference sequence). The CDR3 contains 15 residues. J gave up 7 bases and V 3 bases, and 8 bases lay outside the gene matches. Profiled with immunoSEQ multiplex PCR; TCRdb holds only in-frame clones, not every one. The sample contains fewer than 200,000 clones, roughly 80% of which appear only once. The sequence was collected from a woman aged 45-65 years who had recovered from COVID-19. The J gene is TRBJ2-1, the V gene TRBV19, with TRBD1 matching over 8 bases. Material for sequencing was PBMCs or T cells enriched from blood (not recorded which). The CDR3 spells CASSIPRQGLNEQFF. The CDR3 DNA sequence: TGTGCCAGTAGTATCCCGAGACAGGGGCTAAATGAGCAGTTCTTC.